This T cell receptor (beta chain) was sequenced during a study of cytomegalovirus exposure and HLA in healthy donors. Findings of the study overall: Altogether, some 170 TCR beta chains were recorded as cytomegalovirus-associated.

Trimming took 6 bases from V and 3 from J; bases not matched to a gene: 3. Germline CDR1 and CDR2: MNHEY and SMNVEV (reference sequence). CDR3 length equals 13 residues. The PCR made use of 60 Vbeta and 13 Jbeta primers. Assay: immunoSEQ multiplex PCR; the TCRdb copy retains only in-frame clones and omits some. The sample includes approximately 150,000 clones, approximately 70% of them seen just once. Donors likely had unrecorded immune exposures despite being nominally healthy when sampled. Regarding this clone: As yet, its antigen is unknown.

The chain uses TRBV27 and TRBJ1-1; 8 nucleotides line up with TRBD1. The TCR sequence derives from a woman in her late teens or twenties in good health and CMV-seropositive. Source material: PBMCs. CDR3 nucleotide sequence: TGTGCCAGCAGGGTACAGGGGGACACTGAAGCTTTCTTT. Translated: CASRVQGDTEAFF.